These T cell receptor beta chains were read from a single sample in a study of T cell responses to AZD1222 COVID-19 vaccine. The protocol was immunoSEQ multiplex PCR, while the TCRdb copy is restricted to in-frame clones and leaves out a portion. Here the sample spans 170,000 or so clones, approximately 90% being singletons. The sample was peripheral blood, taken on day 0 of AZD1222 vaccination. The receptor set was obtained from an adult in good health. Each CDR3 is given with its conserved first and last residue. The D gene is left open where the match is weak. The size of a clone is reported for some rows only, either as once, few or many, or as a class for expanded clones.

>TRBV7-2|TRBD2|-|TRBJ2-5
TGTGCCAGCAGCTCTCTCAACGGGGGGCAAGAGACCCAGTACTTC
CASSSLNGGQETQYF
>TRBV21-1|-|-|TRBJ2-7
TGTGCCAGCAGCACAATTACCGGGACAGGTGGCCCGAGCGCCTACGAGCAGTACTTC
CASSTITGTGGPSAYEQYF
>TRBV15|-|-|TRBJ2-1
TGTGCCACCAGCAGACACAAGGACAATGAGCAGTTCTTC
CATSRHKDNEQFF
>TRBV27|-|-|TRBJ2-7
TGTGCCAGCAGTTTATCGGGAGGAGGGGCCTACGAGCAGTACTTC
CASSLSGGGAYEQYF
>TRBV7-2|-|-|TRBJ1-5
TGTGCCAGCCGACCGGGCCACCTATCAGGGCCCGAGTTT
CASRPGHLSGPEF
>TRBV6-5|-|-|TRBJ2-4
TGTGCCAGCAGCCGTGGGAACATTCAGTACTTC
CASSRGNIQYF
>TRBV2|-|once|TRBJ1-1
TGTGCCAGAGCAGGGAGCACTGAAGCTTTCTTT
CARAGSTEAFF
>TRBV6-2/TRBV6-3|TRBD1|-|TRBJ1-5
TGTGCCAGCAGTTACCCAGTGACAGGGGCTAGCAATCAGCCCCAGCATTTT
CASSYPVTGASNQPQHF
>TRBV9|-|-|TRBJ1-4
TGTGCCAGCTCCCCTGCGTGGTCAACTAATGAAAAACTGTTTTTT
CASSPAWSTNEKLFF
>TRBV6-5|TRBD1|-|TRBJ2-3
TGTGCCAGCACCGCACAGGGGGCTAGCACAGATACGCAGTATTTT
CASTAQGASTDTQYF
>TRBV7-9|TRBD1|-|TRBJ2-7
TGTGCCAGCAGGGGGCCGGGACAGGGTCTCTACGAGCAGTACTTC
CASRGPGQGLYEQYF
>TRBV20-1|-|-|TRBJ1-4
TGCAGTGCTAGTCCCAGGCTTGTGACAACTAATGAAAAACTGTTTTTT
CSASPRLVTTNEKLFF
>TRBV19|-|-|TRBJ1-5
TGTGCCAGTAGTATTCCCCTAAGCAATCAGCCCCAGCATTTT
CASSIPLSNQPQHF
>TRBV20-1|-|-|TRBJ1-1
TGCAGTGCTAGTTCTGGGGCCTCGAAAACTGAAGCTTTCTTT
CSASSGASKTEAFF
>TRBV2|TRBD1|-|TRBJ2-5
TGTGCCAGCAGGGAGGGACAGGGGCTCAGCGAAAAGACCCAGTACTTC
CASREGQGLSEKTQYF
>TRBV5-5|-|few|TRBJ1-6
TGTGCCAGCAGCGCGAATCTAGGGATTATTAATTCACCCCTCCACTTT
CASSANLGIINSPLHF